The 29 T cell receptor beta chains given below trace back to one sample, sequenced in a study of T cell responses to AZD1222 COVID-19 vaccine. Only in-frame clones appear in the TCRdb table, and some are missing; sequencing was by immunoSEQ multiplex PCR. The table records roughly 190,000 clones, around nine tenths of them present only once. This material consisted of peripheral blood, taken 28 days after the second dose of the MenACWY control vaccine. The source of these receptors is an adult who received the MenACWY meningococcal vaccine as a control.

About this clone itself: The same CDR3 can be traced to other DNA sequences in this sample. This rearrangement joins TRBV5-8 to TRBJ1-6; 7 nucleotides agree with TRBD1. V trimming: 0 bases; J trimming: 6 bases; junction bases outside the gene matches: 3. This CDR3 contains 15 residues. The germline gives CDR1 SGHTS, CDR2 YDEGEE. As DNA, the CDR3 is TGTGCCAGCAGCTTGGGACAGGGTGGTAATTCACCCCTCCACTTT. Encoded protein: CASSLGQGGNSPLHF. The entire variable domain, with the rest obtained from reference TRBV5-8 and TRBJ1-6, is as follows: EAGVTQSPTHLIKTRGQQATLRCSPISGHTSVYWYQQALGLGLQFLLWYDEGEERNRGNFPPRFSGRQFPNYSSELNVNALELEDSALYLCASSLGQGGNSPLHFGNGTRLTVT.

The J gene is TRBJ1-2, the V gene TRBV7-8; possible D gene TRBD1, 5 bases. The CDR3 is 16 residues long. V was pared by 3 bases and J by 8 bases, with 22 bases between. Germline V gene data show CDR1 as SGHVS and CDR2 as FQNEAQ. Here the CDR3 DNA reads TGTGCCAGCAGCTTCGAACCGGGACCACTACCCCGAGGCTACACCTTC. Translated: CASSFEPGPLPRGYTF.

The rearrangement uses TRBV4-2 and TRBJ2-1; tentative D call: TRBD2 (6 bases). Trimming removed 0 bases from V and 5 bases from J, with 23 bases in between. Per the germline V gene, CDR1 is LGHNA and CDR2 is YNFKEQ. The CDR3 is made up of 19 amino acids. DNA for the CDR3: TGTGCCAGCAGCCAAGAACCCCTAGCGACGGGAGCCGCCAACAATGAGCAGTTCTTC. It translates to CASSQEPLATGAANNEQFF.

The chain links TRBV27 to TRBJ1-4; 8 nucleotides match TRBD1. The CDR3 is 14 amino acids. Germline V lookup: CDR1 MNHEY, CDR2 SMNVEV (reference sequence). The ends lost 5 bases at V and 5 bases at J; junction bases unmatched: 4. The CDR3 protein is CASSLRTGNEKLFF. CDR3 DNA sequence: TGTGCCAGCAGTCTACGGACAGGGAATGAAAAACTGTTTTTT.

The rearrangement uses TRBV30 and TRBJ2-5, with TRBD2 as a possible D gene (6 bases). The CDR3 totals 12 residues. Germline V gives CDR1 GTSNPN, CDR2 SVGIG (reference sequence). The ends were cut back, 5 bases at V and 7 bases at J, with 14 bases in the middle. The CDR3 loop is CAWGVGAGTQYF. In DNA, the CDR3 is TGTGCCTGGGGGGTGGGAGCGGGGACCCAGTACTTC.

The genes are TRBV5-4 and TRBJ2-1, with 10 nucleotides matching TRBD1. Germline CDR1 SGHNT, CDR2 YYREEE (reference sequence). The length of the CDR3 is 14 residues. V gave up 5 bases and J gave up 3 bases; unmatched junction bases: 2. The chain's CDR3 is CASRRDRGYNEQFF. The CDR3 DNA reads TGTGCCAGCAGGCGGGACAGGGGCTACAATGAGCAGTTCTTC.

The rearrangement links TRBV9 to TRBJ1-3; D is ambiguous. Germline loops: CDR1 SGDLS, CDR2 YYNGEE. V gave up 0 bases and J gave up 0 bases, with 10 bases separating them. This CDR3 contains 16 residues. The CDR3 DNA reads as TGTGCCAGCAGCGTAGAGACGCCGAGCTCTGGAAACACCATATATTTT. Residues: CASSVETPSSGNTIYF.

The chain is built from TRBV11-3 and TRBJ2-7; possible D gene TRBD2, 5 bases. With 6 bases removed from V and 2 bases from J, the gap between germline ends came to 8 bases. Germline V gene sequence: CDR1 SGHNT, CDR2 YENEEA. This CDR3 contains 12 residues. In DNA, the CDR3 is TGTGCCAGCAGTTCCGGGGCCTACGAGCAGTACTTC. It yields the protein CASSSGAYEQYF.

This chain joins TRBV6-1 and TRBJ1-3; D ambiguous. The CDR3 length is 11 residues. The V end was cut by 2 bases, the J end by 8 bases, with 4 bases between. Germline V gives CDR1 MNHNS, CDR2 SASEGT. Here the CDR3 reads CASSERYTIYF. Written as DNA, the CDR3 is TGTGCCAGCAGTGAACGTTACACCATATATTTT.

The rearrangement joins TRBV9 to TRBJ2-2, with 8 bases aligning to TRBD2. Trimming cost V 0 bases and J 5 bases; bases outside gene matches: 6. Germline V CDR1 and CDR2: SGDLS, YYNGEE. This CDR3 spans 16 amino acids. The CDR3 loop reads CASSVGAAGATGELFF. In DNA form, the CDR3 reads TGTGCCAGCAGCGTAGGGGCAGCGGGGGCTACCGGGGAGCTGTTTTTT.

This rearrangement joins TRBV6-2 or TRBV6-3 to TRBJ1-2, with D maybe TRBD1 (6 bases). With 4 bases removed from V and 4 bases from J, the gap between germline ends came to 16 bases. Germline V gene data show CDR1 as MNHEY and CDR2 as SVGEGT. CDR3 size: 15 residues. The CDR3 nucleotides read TGTGCCAGCAGTTTAGGACAGACCTTGGGCTATGGCTACACCTTC. Protein sequence: CASSLGQTLGYGYTF.

The chain recombines TRBV11-3 with TRBJ2-7; 9 bases are a match to TRBD1. Trimming cost V 2 bases and J 8 bases; bases outside gene matches: 7. Germline lookup yields CDR1 SGHNT and CDR2 YENEEA. This CDR3 has 14 residues. CDR3 bases: TGTGCCAGCAGCTTAAAACAGGGGGCAGGCAAGCAGTACTTC. Protein sequence: CASSLKQGAGKQYF.

The V call is TRBV20-1, the J call TRBJ2-1; D perhaps matches TRBD2 (6 bases). The V end lost 3 bases, the J end lost 8 bases, and 8 bases lay between the germline ends. This CDR3 has 11 amino acids. The germline V gene encodes CDR1 DFQATT and CDR2 SNEGSKA (reference sequence). CDR3: CSASPGDEQFF. The CDR3 DNA reads TGCAGTGCTAGCCCGGGGGATGAGCAGTTCTTC.

The chain's CDR3 is CASSPTTSGNGNEQFF. CDR3 DNA sequence: TGTGCCAGCAGCCCCACCACTAGCGGGAACGGCAATGAGCAGTTCTTC. The gene calls are TRBV5-6 and TRBJ2-1, with TRBD2 matching over 10 bases. Germline values: CDR1 SGHDT, CDR2 YYEEEE. V lost 4 bases to trimming and J lost 6 bases; unmatched junction nucleotides: 10. This CDR3 spans 16 amino acids.

The gene calls are TRBV27 and TRBJ1-5; the D gene is possibly TRBD1 (6 bases). CDR3 length equals 12 residues. Trimming left V 8 bases short and J 4 bases short, with 9 bases between. Per the germline V gene, CDR1 is MNHEY and CDR2 is SMNVEV (reference sequence). CDR3 in DNA: TGTGCCAGCGGGGGCATTAATCAGCCCCAGCATTTT. It translates to CASGGINQPQHF.

The chain couples TRBV29-1 to TRBJ2-1; unclear D gene. This CDR3 contains 17 residues. The germline CDR1 and CDR2 sequences are SQVTM and ANQGSEA. Trimming took off 4 bases at V and 0 bases at J, with 19 bases between the two ends. CDR3 protein: CSVALSAPILSYNEQFF. CDR3 DNA sequence: TGCAGCGTTGCGCTTTCTGCGCCCATCCTCTCCTACAATGAGCAGTTCTTC.

The genes are TRBV18 and TRBJ2-1; 9 nucleotides align to TRBD2. CDR3 length: 17 residues. Germline V gene lookup returns CDR1 KGHSH and CDR2 LQKENI. V was pared by 2 bases and J by 4 bases, with 9 bases of the junction left unmatched. DNA for the CDR3: TGTGCCAGCTCACCAGAGGCGGGAGGGCCGGGATACAATGAGCAGTTCTTC. This gives the protein CASSPEAGGPGYNEQFF. Full variable domain (rest looked up from reference TRBV18 and TRBJ2-1): NAGVMQNPRHLVRRRGQEARLRCSPMKGHSHVYWYRQLPEEGLKFMVYLQKENIIDESGMPKERFSAEFPKEGPSILRIQQVVRGDSAAYFCASSPEAGGPGYNEQFFGPGTRLTVL.

The chain joins TRBV7-9 to TRBJ1-2; no clear D gene. CDR1 SEHNR and CDR2 FQNEAQ come from the germline V gene (reference sequence). CDR3 length equals 13 residues. Trimming removed 0 bases from V and 8 bases from J, with 10 bases in between. The CDR3 loop is CASSLAAPAGYTF. CDR3 nucleotides: TGTGCCAGCAGCTTAGCGGCGCCGGCGGGCTACACCTTC.

V is TRBV11-3 and J is TRBJ2-2; 9 bases are a match to TRBD2. Unmatched junction bases numbered 7, after V lost 4 bases and J lost 4 bases. The CDR3 contains 16 residues. Germline assignment: CDR1 SGHNT and CDR2 YENEEA. The CDR3 nucleotides read TGTGCCAGCAGCTCCCTAGCGGGAATTTCCACCGGGGAGCTGTTTTTT. Its protein product is CASSSLAGISTGELFF.

This rearrangement joins TRBV7-2 to TRBJ1-1; TRBD1 matches 8 bases. The junction had 10 bases not matched to a gene; V was cut back by 5 bases and J by 2 bases. The germline V gene has CDR1 SGHTA and CDR2 FQGNSA. The CDR3 runs to 16 residues. The CDR3 DNA sequence: TGTGCCAGCAGCCTACTTCACAGGGGGTATAACACTGAAGCTTTCTTT. Protein product: CASSLLHRGYNTEAFF.

This CDR3 is CASSSLGQGANQPQHF. CDR3 bases: TGTGCCAGCAGTTCCCTCGGACAGGGGGCGAATCAGCCCCAGCATTTT. V usage is TRBV6-5 and J usage is TRBJ1-5; 11 bases map to TRBD1. The CDR3 covers 16 residues. Germline trimming cut 4 bases from V and 4 bases from J; bases unmatched to any gene: 6. CDR1 and CDR2 (germline): MNHEY, SVGAGI.

This clone was observed once. V gene TRBV19 combines with J gene TRBJ2-1, with 9 bases aligning to TRBD1. The germline V gene encodes CDR1 LNHDA and CDR2 SQIVND (reference sequence). V gave up 3 bases and J gave up 4 bases; unmatched junction bases: 4. The length of the CDR3 is 15 residues. CDR3 amino acids: CASSIRGQGYNEQFF. CDR3 nucleotides: TGTGCCAGTAGTATCCGTGGACAGGGGTACAATGAGCAGTTCTTC.

The rearrangement uses TRBV29-1 and TRBJ1-2; 7 positions agree with TRBD1. Germline V lookup: CDR1 SQVTM, CDR2 ANQGSEA. Losses at the gene ends were 4 bases for V and 4 bases for J; bases not matched to a gene: 3. CDR3 length: 12 amino acids. The CDR3 DNA reads as TGCAGCGTTGTAAGGACAGGCTATGGCTACACCTTC. The encoded protein is CSVVRTGYGYTF.

The chain uses TRBV30 and TRBJ1-2; D perhaps matches TRBD1 (5 bases). Trimming took 1 base from V and 3 from J, leaving 6 bases between them. The CDR3 length is 12 residues. CDR1 and CDR2 (germline): GTSNPN, SVGIG (reference sequence). The CDR3 reads CAWSGGDYGYTF. DNA of the CDR3: TGTGCCTGGAGTGGAGGGGACTATGGCTACACCTTC.

The chain carries TRBV5-1 and TRBJ1-2; TRBD1 agrees at 7 bases. Germline CDR1 and CDR2: SGHRS and YFSETQ. With 4 bases clipped from V and 6 bases from J, the junction kept 18 bases outside the gene matches. This CDR3 contains 17 residues. The CDR3, as DNA: TGCGCCAGCAGCCCTTACGACAGGAGCAGCAGGGGGGATGGCTACACCTTC. This codes for CASSPYDRSSRGDGYTF.

The chain couples TRBV12-3 or TRBV12-4 to TRBJ1-1; no clear D gene. The CDR3 runs 13 residues. Trimming pared 6 bases from V and 4 bases from J, leaving 12 bases between. The chain's CDR3 is CASRRAMRTEAFF. CDR3 nucleotides: TGTGCCAGCAGGCGGGCGATGCGCACTGAAGCTTTCTTT.

The V and J genes are TRBV5-1 and TRBJ2-3, with 7 positions matching TRBD2. This CDR3 is 14 amino acids long. V dropped 0 bases and J dropped 6; count of bases not matched to a gene: 4. Germline CDR1 reads SGHRS; CDR2 reads YFSETQ. The CDR3 sequence is CASSLAGGPDTQYF. In DNA form, the CDR3 reads TGCGCCAGCAGCTTGGCGGGAGGCCCGGATACGCAGTATTTT.

This clone was picked up a small number of times. The chain links TRBV9 to TRBJ1-4; no clear D. CDR3 length: 14 amino acids. Trimming left V 0 bases short and J 4 bases short, with 7 bases between. CDR1 is SGDLS, CDR2 YYNGEE, per germline. The chain's CDR3 is CASSVGLVNEKLFF. The DNA of the CDR3 is TGTGCCAGCAGCGTAGGACTGGTTAATGAAAAACTGTTTTTT.

On this clone: Other DNA sequences within the sample encode an identical CDR3. The chain links TRBV28 to TRBJ1-5, with unresolved D. Trimming took 0 bases from V and 1 from J, leaving 4 bases between them. This CDR3 comprises 14 residues. Per germline, CDR1 MDHEN and CDR2 SYDVKM. The chain's CDR3 is CASSLWGSNQPQHF. In nucleotides, the CDR3 is TGTGCCAGCAGTTTATGGGGCAGCAATCAGCCCCAGCATTTT.